A single sample gave rise to the 28 T cell receptor beta chains below, sequenced in a study of blood T cell repertoires in COVID-19. The table came from immunoSEQ multiplex PCR; TCRdb's copy has only in-frame clones and leaves some out. This table has roughly 120,000 clones, around 84% appearing once. Sequencing input: peripheral blood. The source of these receptors is a man aged 35-49 years with acute or convalescent COVID-19.

The chain links TRBV12-5 to TRBJ2-6; D is undetermined. Germline V lookup: CDR1 LGHNT, CDR2 FRNRAP. V was pared by 2 bases and J by 0 bases, with 5 bases between. The CDR3 is 15 amino acids. The CDR3 region is CASGLINSGANVLTF. DNA of the CDR3: TGTGCTAGTGGTTTGATTAACTCTGGGGCCAACGTCCTGACTTTC.

The CDR3: CASGERDRVNSPLHF. The CDR3 nucleotides are TGTGCTAGTGGGGAACGGGACAGAGTAAATTCACCCCTCCACTTT. The rearrangement joins TRBV12-5 to TRBJ1-6; 7 bases align to TRBD1. This CDR3 has 15 amino acids. Trimming cost V 6 bases and J 7 bases; bases outside gene matches: 9. The germline V gene encodes CDR1 LGHNT and CDR2 FRNRAP.

The V gene is TRBV19, the J gene TRBJ1-4; D gene unclear. V was clipped by 4 bases and J by 6 bases, with 15 bases between them. Germline CDR1 is LNHDA and CDR2 is SQIVND (reference sequence). The CDR3 spans 15 residues. CDR3 DNA sequence: TGTGCCAGTAGTACAGAGCGGGTAAAGGATGAAAAACTGTTTTTT. Translation: CASSTERVKDEKLFF.

V and J are TRBV10-3 and TRBJ2-3, with 9 bases aligning to TRBD2. The V and J ends lost 4 bases and 1 base, in that order; junction bases with no gene match: 6. Germline CDR1 ENHRY, CDR2 SYGVKD. The CDR3 covers 16 residues. CDR3 in amino acids: CAISARWTSGTDTQYF. The DNA for the CDR3 is TGTGCCATCAGTGCCCGCTGGACTAGCGGCACAGATACGCAGTATTTT.

The J gene is TRBJ1-1, the V gene TRBV9, with TRBD1 matching 7 bases. The V gene's germline CDR1 is SGDLS and CDR2 YYNGEE. The CDR3 has 16 residues. The J segment lost 7 bases and the V segment lost 4 bases, leaving 16 bases of the junction unmatched. As DNA, the CDR3 is TGTGCCAGCAGCCCCCAGGGGGGCGGTCTTGGTGGTGAAGCTTTCTTT. Encoded protein: CASSPQGGGLGGEAFF.

This clone was detected only a few times. The sample contains more than one DNA sequence encoding this CDR3. J is TRBJ2-5 and V is TRBV19, with D perhaps matching TRBD2 (6 bases). V lost 6 bases to trimming and J lost 2 bases, with 10 bases between them. Germline-derived CDR1 and CDR2 are LNHDA and SQIVND (reference sequence). This CDR3 has 13 residues. The CDR3 nucleotides read TGTGCCAGTAGGGAGGGCGGACAAGAGACCCAGTACTTC. The encoded protein is CASREGGQETQYF.

This chain links TRBV29-1 with TRBJ2-7; the match to TRBD2 covers 10 bases. The V segment lost 4 bases and the J segment 5 bases; nucleotides outside the gene matches: 2. The CDR3 sequence is 12 residues long. Germline-derived CDR1 and CDR2 are SQVTM and ANQGSEA. The CDR3 sequence is CSVVAGGHEQYF. CDR3 coding DNA: TGCAGCGTTGTAGCGGGGGGCCACGAGCAGTACTTC.

V and J are TRBV4-2 and TRBJ2-7; a weak D match, TRBD2 (6 bases). Germline V gives CDR1 LGHNA, CDR2 YNFKEQ. The CDR3 totals 13 residues. The ends were cut back, 6 bases at V and 3 bases at J, with 12 bases in the middle. CDR3 coding DNA: TGTGCCAGCAGTTCGAACGGGGGCTACGAGCAGTACTTC. Its translation: CASSSNGGYEQYF.

This clone was picked up a small number of times. The rearrangement links TRBV3-1 (or the pseudogene TRBV3-2) to TRBJ2-7, with D possibly TRBD2 on 5 matching bases. CDR3 length: 14 amino acids. The V gene's germline CDR1 is LGHDT and CDR2 YNNKEL (reference sequence). The germline V and J ends were trimmed by 1 base and 6 bases, with 13 bases remaining between them. The CDR3 reads CASSQGSESREQYF. CDR3 in DNA: TGTGCCAGCAGCCAAGGTAGCGAGTCCCGCGAGCAGTACTTC.

Remarks on this clone: Other DNA variants within this sample encode the same CDR3. The chain couples TRBV6-5 to TRBJ2-7; D gene unclear. Between the trimmed V and J ends, which lost 8 bases and 2 bases, there was a span of 10 bases. The germline CDR1 and CDR2 sequences are MNHEY and SVGAGI. The CDR3 contains 12 residues. The CDR3 DNA reads TGTGCCAGCTCCAGTACCACCTACGAGCAGTACTTC. The encoded protein is CASSSTTYEQYF.

The rearrangement uses TRBV19 and TRBJ2-7, with D perhaps matching TRBD1 (8 bases). Germline-derived CDR1 and CDR2 are LNHDA and SQIVND (reference sequence). The CDR3 consists of 14 residues. V lost 3 bases and J lost 7, with 16 bases in between. As DNA, the CDR3 is TGTGCCAGTAGTATCCGCCCACAGGGGGGGGAGCAGTACTTC. Its protein is CASSIRPQGGEQYF.

This clone was seen once. J is TRBJ2-3 and V is TRBV4-2; D possibly corresponds to TRBD2 (6 bases). Trimming pared 0 bases from V and 6 bases from J, leaving 7 bases between. This CDR3 comprises 13 residues. CDR1 and CDR2 (germline): LGHNA, YNFKEQ. As DNA, the CDR3 is TGTGCCAGCAGCCAAGAGGGACTGGATACGCAGTATTTT. This gives the protein CASSQEGLDTQYF.

The V call is TRBV7-8, the J call TRBJ2-7; D is ambiguous. V lost 1 base, J lost 2 bases, and 3 bases lay in between. This CDR3 contains 12 residues. In germline, CDR1 is SGHVS, CDR2 FQNEAQ. This CDR3 reads CASSLVAYEQYF. In nucleotides, the CDR3 is TGTGCCAGCAGCTTAGTAGCCTACGAGCAGTACTTC.

The rearrangement uses TRBV6-2 or TRBV6-3 and TRBJ2-1; TRBD2 matches at 7 bases. V lost 3 bases to trimming and J lost 4 bases; unmatched junction nucleotides: 3. CDR3 length: 14 amino acids. Germline CDR1 is MNHEY and CDR2 is SVGEGT. The CDR3 loop is CASSYNGGYNEQFF. In nucleotides, the CDR3 is TGTGCCAGCAGTTATAACGGGGGGTACAATGAGCAGTTCTTC.

This rearrangement joins TRBV3-1 (or the pseudogene TRBV3-2) to TRBJ2-3, with 16 bases lining up with TRBD2. The CDR3 has 16 amino acids. In germline, CDR1 is LGHDT, CDR2 YNNKEL (reference sequence). Trimming at V came to 1 base and at J to 10 bases, leaving 5 bases not matched to a gene. The CDR3 region has the DNA TGTGCCAGCAGCCAAGTGGGACTAGCGGGGGGGCGCCCGCAGTATTTT. It is translated as CASSQVGLAGGRPQYF.

The rearrangement uses TRBV29-1 and TRBJ2-3; D is ambiguous. The ends were cut back, 3 bases at V and 0 bases at J, with 16 bases in the middle. The CDR3 is made up of 16 amino acids. Germline CDR1 reads SQVTM; CDR2 reads ANQGSEA. The CDR3 region has the DNA TGCAGCGTTGACGCGGCACATATCTTTAGCACAGATACGCAGTATTTT. Translating it yields CSVDAAHIFSTDTQYF.

This clone has a single count. The chain uses TRBV10-3 and TRBJ2-7; D is ambiguous. CDR1 ENHRY and CDR2 SYGVKD come from the germline V gene. The V end lost 2 bases, the J end lost 5 bases, and 4 bases lay between the germline ends. The CDR3 length is 11 residues. The CDR3 DNA follows: TGTGCCATCAGTGAGCTCGACGAGCAGTACTTC. It translates to CAISELDEQYF.

V usage is TRBV6-1 and J usage is TRBJ1-3, with a weak D call TRBD1 (6 bases). V dropped 3 bases and J dropped 8 bases, with 14 bases sitting between them. Per germline, CDR1 MNHNS and CDR2 SASEGT. The CDR3 runs 14 residues. The CDR3 nucleotides read TGTGCCAGCAGTGAGATCGGGGGGCGAGACACCATATATTTT. It specifies CASSEIGGRDTIYF.

This chain connects TRBV24-1 to TRBJ2-4, with 8 nucleotides matching TRBD2. Germline CDR1 reads KGHDR; CDR2 reads SFDVKD. V lost 4 bases, J lost 4 bases, and 8 bases stayed unmatched. The CDR3 is made up of 16 amino acids. The CDR3: CATSDRRGGLKNIQYF. CDR3 coding DNA: TGTGCCACCAGTGACCGCCGGGGGGGGCTAAAAAACATTCAGTACTTC.

This clone was seen just once. J is TRBJ2-7 and V is TRBV10-3, with TRBD1 identical over 8 bases. Looked up from germline, CDR1 is ENHRY and CDR2 is SYGVKD. This CDR3 region has 12 residues. Trimming took 10 bases from V and 2 from J; bases not matched to a gene: 4. DNA for the CDR3: TGTGCCACCGGACAGGGAGCCTACGAGCAGTACTTC. Translation gives CATGQGAYEQYF.

The chain joins TRBV19 to TRBJ1-2; weak D call: TRBD1 (5 bases). The CDR3 runs 15 residues. Germline CDR1 reads LNHDA; CDR2 reads SQIVND (reference sequence). Deletions cut 5 bases from V and 3 bases from J, with 16 bases between. The CDR3 nucleotides are TGTGCCAGTAGTCCGCGTGGGGGGGAGTACTATGGCTACACCTTC. Translated, it gives CASSPRGGEYYGYTF.

The CDR3 region has the DNA TGTGCCAGCAGCCGGGCTAGCGGGGGCCAGTACGAGCAGTACTTC. Translated: CASSRASGGQYEQYF. The chain carries TRBV6-2 or TRBV6-3 and TRBJ2-7, with 10 nucleotides matching TRBD2. The CDR3 totals 15 residues. The V gene's germline CDR1 is MNHEY and CDR2 SVGEGT. V shed 6 bases, J shed 4 bases, and the junction held 9 bases outside the gene matches.

The chain couples TRBV18 to TRBJ2-7; D is unresolved. From germline, CDR1 is KGHSH and CDR2 LQKENI. The CDR3 length is 14 residues. The germline V and J ends were trimmed by 0 bases and 4 bases, with 10 bases remaining between them. CDR3 sequence reads: CASSPPLGTYEQYF. Here the CDR3 DNA reads TGTGCCAGCTCACCACCGCTAGGAACTTACGAGCAGTACTTC.

This clone was counted once. The chain employs TRBV2 and TRBJ2-3; TRBD2 agrees at 10 bases. CDR1 and CDR2 from the germline V gene are SNHLY and FYNNEI. This CDR3 has 15 amino acids. The V gene end was trimmed by 5 bases and the J gene end by 6 bases; junction bases not matched to a gene: 8. The DNA of the CDR3 is TGTGCCAGCAGTAAACTAGCGGGGATCTCGGATACGCAGTATTTT. It codes for CASSKLAGISDTQYF.

The table lists this clone with a count of one. The genes are TRBV7-2 and TRBJ2-1; TRBD2 matches 10 bases. Germline assignment: CDR1 SGHTA and CDR2 FQGNSA. Germline trimming cut 5 bases from V and 8 bases from J; bases unmatched to any gene: 6. The CDR3 is 14 residues long. CDR3 protein: CASSALAGADEQFF. The CDR3 DNA follows: TGTGCCAGCAGCGCTCTAGCGGGGGCGGATGAGCAGTTCTTC. The variable domain in full, with the rest retrieved from reference TRBV7-2 and TRBJ2-1, is GAGVSQSPSNKVTEKGKDVELRCDPISGHTALYWYRQSLGQGLEFLIYFQGNSAPDKSGLPSDRFSAERTGGSVSTLTIQRTQQEDSAVYLCASSALAGADEQFFGPGTRLTVL.

The chain uses TRBV15 and TRBJ2-7; TRBD1 matches at 10 bases. Per germline, CDR1 LNHNV and CDR2 YYDKDF (reference sequence). The length of the CDR3 is 15 residues. The ends lost 5 bases at V and 3 bases at J; junction bases unmatched: 7. The CDR3 reads CATSAGTGAGYEQYF. CDR3 in DNA: TGTGCCACCAGCGCCGGGACAGGGGCAGGCTACGAGCAGTACTTC.

This clone was seen only a few times. The rearrangement uses TRBV12-5 and TRBJ1-3; D is unresolved. In germline, CDR1 is LGHNT, CDR2 FRNRAP. The CDR3 is 15 amino acids. The germline V and J ends were trimmed by 6 bases and 0 bases, with 12 bases remaining between them. CDR3 loop: CASGSTVSSGNTIYF. In DNA, the CDR3 is TGTGCTAGTGGCTCGACTGTCAGCTCTGGAAACACCATATATTTT.

J is TRBJ2-7 and V is TRBV2; possible D gene TRBD1, 6 bases. This CDR3 region has 13 residues. V was clipped by 1 base and J by 6 bases, with 10 bases between them. The germline V gene has CDR1 SNHLY and CDR2 FYNNEI. The CDR3 loop reads CASSEGQGSEQYF. The CDR3 coding sequence is TGTGCCAGCAGTGAAGGGCAGGGGTCCGAGCAGTACTTC.